One TCR beta chain is described in this entry. This entry belongs to a study of blood T cell repertoires in COVID-19. Overall study context: Donors in the United States, Italy and Spain gave samples during acute or convalescent COVID-19. PBMCs, B-cell-depleted T cells, or T cells provided the cDNA or gDNA that made up the material.

Trimming shortened V by 8 bases and J by 5 bases, and 12 bases separated the two germline ends. Germline CDR1 reads MDHEN; CDR2 reads SYDVKM. The CDR3 has 13 residues. Authors' methods: Reference gene primer amplification in the assay estimated nucleated cell counts. TCRdb's table, derived via immunoSEQ multiplex PCR, lists solely in-frame clones and lacks some. The DNA gave D and trimming, while V, J and clone size come from that table. Here the sample spans roughly 200,000 clones, roughly 85% being singletons. This chain uses TRBV28 with TRBJ1-4; tentatively, D is TRBD1 (6 bases). The clonotype comes from a woman in her sixties with acute or convalescent COVID-19. The material sequenced was peripheral blood. The CDR3 bases are TGTGCCAGCCTCCTGAGGGGGAATGAAAAACTGTTTTTT. Protein product: CASLLRGNEKLFF. The full variable domain, with the rest looked up from reference TRBV28 and TRBJ1-4, is DVKVTQSSRYLVKRTGEKVFLECVQDMDHENMFWYRQDPGLGLRLIYFSYDVKMKEKGDIPEGYSVSREKKERFSLILESASTNQTSMYLCASLLRGNEKLFFGSGTQLSVL.